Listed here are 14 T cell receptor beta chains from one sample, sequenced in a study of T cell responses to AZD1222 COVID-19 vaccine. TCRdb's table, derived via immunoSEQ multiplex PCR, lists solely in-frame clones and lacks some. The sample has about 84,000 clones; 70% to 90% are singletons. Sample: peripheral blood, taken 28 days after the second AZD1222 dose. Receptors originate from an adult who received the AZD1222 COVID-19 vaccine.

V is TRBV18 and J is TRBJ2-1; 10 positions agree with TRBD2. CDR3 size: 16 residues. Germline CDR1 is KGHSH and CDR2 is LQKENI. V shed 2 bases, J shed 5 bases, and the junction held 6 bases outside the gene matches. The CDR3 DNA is TGTGCCAGCTCACCAAATCTAGCGGGGGCCCACAATGAGCAGTTCTTC. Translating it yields CASSPNLAGAHNEQFF.

Here the CDR3 reads CASGAIYGYTF. The CDR3, as DNA: TGCGCCAGCGGGGCGATCTATGGCTACACCTTC. The chain employs TRBV5-1 and TRBJ1-2; possibly TRBD1 for D (5 bases). Germline lookup yields CDR1 SGHRS and CDR2 YFSETQ. Trimming pared 7 bases from V and 4 bases from J, leaving 8 bases between. The CDR3 loop spans 11 amino acids. Supplemented by reference TRBV5-1 and TRBJ1-2, the full variable domain reads KAGVTQTPRYLIKTRGQQVTLSCSPISGHRSVSWYQQTPGQGLQFLFEYFSETQRNKGNFPGRFSGRQFSNSRSEMNVSTLELGDSALYLCASGAIYGYTFGSGTRLTVV.

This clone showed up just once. The CDR3 protein is CASSQDHQGNTEAFF. The CDR3 DNA reads as TGCGCCAGCAGCCAAGATCATCAGGGGAACACTGAAGCTTTCTTT. This chain links TRBV4-3 with TRBJ1-1; a weak D match, TRBD1 (5 bases). The V and J ends lost 0 bases and 1 base respectively, with 9 bases between them. The CDR3 consists of 15 residues. CDR1 and CDR2 (germline): LGHNA, YSLEER.

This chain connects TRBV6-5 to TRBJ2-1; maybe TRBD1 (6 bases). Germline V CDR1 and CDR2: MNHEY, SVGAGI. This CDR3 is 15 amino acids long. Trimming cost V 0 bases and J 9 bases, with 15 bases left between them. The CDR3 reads CASSYSDRKGGEQFF. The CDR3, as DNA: TGTGCCAGCAGTTACTCGGACAGAAAAGGAGGTGAGCAGTTCTTC.

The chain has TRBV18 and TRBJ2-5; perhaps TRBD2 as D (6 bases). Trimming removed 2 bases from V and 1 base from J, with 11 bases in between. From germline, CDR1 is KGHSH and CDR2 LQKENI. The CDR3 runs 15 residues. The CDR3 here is CASSPYGTPQETQYF. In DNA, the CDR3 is TGTGCCAGCTCACCATATGGGACTCCCCAAGAGACCCAGTACTTC.

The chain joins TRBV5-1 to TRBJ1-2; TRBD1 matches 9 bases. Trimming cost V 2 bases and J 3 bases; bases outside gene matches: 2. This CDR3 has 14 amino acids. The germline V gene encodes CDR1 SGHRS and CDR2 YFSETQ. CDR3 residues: CASSLGTGHYGYTF. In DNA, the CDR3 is TGCGCCAGCAGCTTAGGGACAGGGCACTATGGCTACACCTTC.

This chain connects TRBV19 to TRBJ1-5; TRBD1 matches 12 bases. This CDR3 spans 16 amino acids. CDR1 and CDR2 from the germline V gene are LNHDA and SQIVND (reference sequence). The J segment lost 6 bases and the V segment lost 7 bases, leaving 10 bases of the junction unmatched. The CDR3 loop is CASTSGTGGRVQPQHF. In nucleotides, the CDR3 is TGTGCCAGTACCTCCGGGACAGGGGGCCGGGTTCAGCCCCAGCATTTT.

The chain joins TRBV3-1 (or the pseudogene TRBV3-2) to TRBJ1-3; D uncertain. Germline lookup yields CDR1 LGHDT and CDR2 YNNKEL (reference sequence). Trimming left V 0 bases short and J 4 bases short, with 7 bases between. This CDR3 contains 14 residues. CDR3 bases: TGTGCCAGCAGCCAAGATCGGGGAGGAAACACCATATATTTT. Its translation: CASSQDRGGNTIYF.

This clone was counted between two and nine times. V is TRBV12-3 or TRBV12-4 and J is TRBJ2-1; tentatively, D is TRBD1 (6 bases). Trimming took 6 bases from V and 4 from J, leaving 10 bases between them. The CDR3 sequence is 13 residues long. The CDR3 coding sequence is TGTGCCAGCAGCCCCACAGGGTACAATGAGCAGTTCTTC. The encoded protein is CASSPTGYNEQFF.

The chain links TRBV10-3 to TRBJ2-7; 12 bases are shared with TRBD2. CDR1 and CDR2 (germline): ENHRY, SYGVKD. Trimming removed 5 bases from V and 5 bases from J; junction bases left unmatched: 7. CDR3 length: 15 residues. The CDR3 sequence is CAISKRTSGTHEQYF. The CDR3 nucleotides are TGTGCCATCAGTAAGCGGACTAGCGGGACCCACGAGCAGTACTTC.

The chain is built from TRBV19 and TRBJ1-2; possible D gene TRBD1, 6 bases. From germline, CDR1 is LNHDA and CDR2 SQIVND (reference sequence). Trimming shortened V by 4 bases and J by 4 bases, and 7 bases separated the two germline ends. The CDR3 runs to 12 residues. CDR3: CASSTTGYGYTF. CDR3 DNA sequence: TGTGCCAGTAGTACGACAGGCTATGGCTACACCTTC.

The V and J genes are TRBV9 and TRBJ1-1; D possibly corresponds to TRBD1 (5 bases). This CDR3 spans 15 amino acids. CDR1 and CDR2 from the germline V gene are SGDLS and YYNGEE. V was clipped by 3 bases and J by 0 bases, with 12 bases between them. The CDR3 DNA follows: TGTGCCAGCAGCGAGGGGCAGGGTCTGAACACTGAAGCTTTCTTT. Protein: CASSEGQGLNTEAFF.

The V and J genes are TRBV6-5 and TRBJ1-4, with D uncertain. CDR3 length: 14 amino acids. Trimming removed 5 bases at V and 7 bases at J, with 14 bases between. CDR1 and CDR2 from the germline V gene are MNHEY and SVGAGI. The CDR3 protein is CASSRLEKGEKLFF. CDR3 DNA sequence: TGTGCCAGCAGTCGACTGGAAAAAGGTGAAAAACTGTTTTTT.

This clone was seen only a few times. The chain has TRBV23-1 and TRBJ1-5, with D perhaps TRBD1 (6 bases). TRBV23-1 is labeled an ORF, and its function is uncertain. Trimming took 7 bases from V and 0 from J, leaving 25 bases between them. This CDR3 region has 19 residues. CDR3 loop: CASTLRGGNPPHSNQPQHF. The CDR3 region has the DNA TGCGCCAGCACCCTCAGGGGAGGGAACCCCCCACATAGCAATCAGCCCCAGCATTTT.